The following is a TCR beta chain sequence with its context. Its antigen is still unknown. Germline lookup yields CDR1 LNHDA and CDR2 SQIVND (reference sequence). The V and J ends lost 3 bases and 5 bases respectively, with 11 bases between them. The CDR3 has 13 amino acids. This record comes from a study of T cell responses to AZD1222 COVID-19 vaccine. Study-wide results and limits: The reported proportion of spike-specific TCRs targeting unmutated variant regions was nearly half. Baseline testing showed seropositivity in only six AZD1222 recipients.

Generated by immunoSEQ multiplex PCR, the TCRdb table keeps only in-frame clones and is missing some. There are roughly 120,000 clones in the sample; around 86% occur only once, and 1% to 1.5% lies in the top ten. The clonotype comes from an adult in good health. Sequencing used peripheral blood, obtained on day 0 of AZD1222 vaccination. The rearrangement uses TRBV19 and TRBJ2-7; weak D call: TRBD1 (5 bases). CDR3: CASSMQGGHEQYF. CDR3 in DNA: TGTGCCAGTAGTATGCAGGGCGGACACGAGCAGTACTTC.